This record looks at one TCR beta chain sequence and its context. This record comes from a study of blood T cell repertoires in COVID-19. Study as a whole: From the United States, Italy and Spain came samples of acute and convalescent COVID-19. PBMCs, B-cell-depleted T cells, or T cells were the source of the cDNA or gDNA that made up the material.

Original processing notes: Estimation of nucleated cell counts was performed using reference gene primer amplification. TCRdb's copy holds only in-frame clones and misses some; the assay was immunoSEQ multiplex PCR. The DNA gave D and trimming, while V, J and clone size come from that table. The repertoire holds about 50,000 clones, roughly 82% seen once, with over 2% in the top ten. The source is an older woman with acute or convalescent COVID-19. Sequenced input: peripheral blood.

As DNA, the CDR3 is TGTGCCAGCAACGGGGTTCAGCAGAACACTGAAGCTTTCTTT. It yields the protein CASNGVQQNTEAFF. The chain combines TRBV5-8 with TRBJ1-1; D call uncertain. Trimming took off 6 bases at V and 1 base at J, with 13 bases between the two ends. Germline lookup yields CDR1 SGHTS and CDR2 YDEGEE. CDR3 size: 14 residues.